The 2 T cell receptor beta chains reported below all come from one sample, sequenced in a study of blood T cell repertoires in COVID-19. Method: immunoSEQ multiplex PCR; TCRdb's copy keeps in-frame clones and lacks some. The sample lists approximately 150,000 clones; 70% to 85% were seen once. Sequencing was performed on peripheral blood. Receptors were obtained from a woman older than 75 with acute or convalescent COVID-19.

The chain employs TRBV12-3 or TRBV12-4 and TRBJ1-1; D gene unclear. Trimming pared 9 bases from V and 6 bases from J, leaving 14 bases between. The CDR3 spans 12 residues. CDR3 protein: CASGGGWAEAFF. The CDR3 region has the DNA TGTGCCAGTGGAGGAGGTTGGGCTGAAGCTTTCTTT.

The chain links TRBV7-8 to TRBJ1-6; 11 bases map to TRBD1. This CDR3 region has 17 residues. The ends lost 0 bases at V and 10 bases at J; junction bases unmatched: 8. Germline CDR1 is SGHVS and CDR2 is FQNEAQ. The CDR3 nucleotides are TGTGCCAGCAGCTTAGCGGGGGGGACAGGGGGATGGTCACCCCTCCACTTT. Amino acids: CASSLAGGTGGWSPLHF.